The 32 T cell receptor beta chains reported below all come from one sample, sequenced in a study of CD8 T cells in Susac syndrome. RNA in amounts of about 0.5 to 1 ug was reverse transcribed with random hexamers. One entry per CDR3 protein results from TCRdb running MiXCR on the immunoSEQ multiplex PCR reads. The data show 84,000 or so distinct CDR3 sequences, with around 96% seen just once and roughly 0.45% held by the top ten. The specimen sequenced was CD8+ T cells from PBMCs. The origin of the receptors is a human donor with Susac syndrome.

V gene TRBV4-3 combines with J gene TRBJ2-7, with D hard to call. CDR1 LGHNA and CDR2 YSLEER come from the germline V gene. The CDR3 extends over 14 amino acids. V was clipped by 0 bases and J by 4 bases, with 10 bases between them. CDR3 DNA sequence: TGCGCCAGCAGCCAAGATTGCGGCGGTTACGAGCAGTACGTC. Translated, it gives CASSQDCGGYEQYV.

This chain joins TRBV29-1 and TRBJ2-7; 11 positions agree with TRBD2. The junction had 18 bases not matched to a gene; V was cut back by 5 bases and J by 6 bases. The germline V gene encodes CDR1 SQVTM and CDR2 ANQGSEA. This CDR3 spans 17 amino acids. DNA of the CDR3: TGCAGCGTTCTCCAGGGTAGACTAGCGGGACTTGGTTCCGAGCAGTACTTC. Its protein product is CSVLQGRLAGLGSEQYF.

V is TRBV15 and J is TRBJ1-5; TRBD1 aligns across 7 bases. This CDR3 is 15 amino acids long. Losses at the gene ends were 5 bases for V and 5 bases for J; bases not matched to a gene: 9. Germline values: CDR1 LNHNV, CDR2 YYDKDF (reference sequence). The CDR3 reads CATSGDRDLYQPQHF. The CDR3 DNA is TGTGCCACCAGCGGTGACAGGGATCTTTATCAGCCCCAGCATTTT.

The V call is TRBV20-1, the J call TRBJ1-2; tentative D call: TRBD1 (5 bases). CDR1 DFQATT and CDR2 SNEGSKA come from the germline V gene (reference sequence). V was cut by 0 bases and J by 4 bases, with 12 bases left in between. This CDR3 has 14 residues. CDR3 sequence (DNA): TGCAGTGCTAGAGATCAGCAGGGTATCTATGGCTACACCTTC. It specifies CSARDQQGIYGYTF.

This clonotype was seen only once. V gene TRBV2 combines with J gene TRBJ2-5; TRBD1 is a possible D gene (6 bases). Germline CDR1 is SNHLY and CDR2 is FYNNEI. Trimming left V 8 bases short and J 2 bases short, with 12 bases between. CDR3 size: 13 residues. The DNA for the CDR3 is TGTGCCAGCGGCACAGGGCCACAAGAGACCCAGTACTTC. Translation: CASGTGPQETQYF.

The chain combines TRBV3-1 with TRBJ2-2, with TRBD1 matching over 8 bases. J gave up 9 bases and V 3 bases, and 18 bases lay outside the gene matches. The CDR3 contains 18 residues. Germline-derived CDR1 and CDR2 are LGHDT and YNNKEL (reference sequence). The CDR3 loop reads CASSHADLINRGTWELFF. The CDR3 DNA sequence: TGTGCCAGCAGCCATGCCGACCTGATAAACAGGGGGACCTGGGAGCTGTTTTTT.

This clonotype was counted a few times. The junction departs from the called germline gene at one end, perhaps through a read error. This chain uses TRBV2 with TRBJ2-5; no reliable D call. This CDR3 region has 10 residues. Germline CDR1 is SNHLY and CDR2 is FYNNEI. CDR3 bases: TGTGCCAGCAGGGAAGAGACCCAGTACTTC. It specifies CASREETQYF.

CDR3 DNA: TGTGCCAGCAGCCGTGGCAATCAGCCCCAGCATTTT. Translated: CASSRGNQPQHF. The J gene is TRBJ1-5, the V gene TRBV7-9; D is uncertain. Germline CDR1 reads SEHNR; CDR2 reads FQNEAQ (reference sequence). Trimming took 5 bases from V and 2 from J, leaving 4 bases between them. This CDR3 region has 12 residues.

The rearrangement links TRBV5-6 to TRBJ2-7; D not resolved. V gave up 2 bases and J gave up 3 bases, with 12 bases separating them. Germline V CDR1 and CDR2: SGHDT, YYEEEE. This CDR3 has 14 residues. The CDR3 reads CASSFGLIHYEQYF. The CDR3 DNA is TGTGCCAGCAGCTTCGGTCTGATACACTACGAGCAGTACTTC.

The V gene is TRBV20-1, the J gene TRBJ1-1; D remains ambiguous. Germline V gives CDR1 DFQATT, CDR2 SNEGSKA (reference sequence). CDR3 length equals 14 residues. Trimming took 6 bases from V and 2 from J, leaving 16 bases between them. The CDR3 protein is CSAPPRGPNTEAFF. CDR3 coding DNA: TGCAGTGCCCCGCCCCGGGGTCCTAACACTGAAGCTTTCTTT.

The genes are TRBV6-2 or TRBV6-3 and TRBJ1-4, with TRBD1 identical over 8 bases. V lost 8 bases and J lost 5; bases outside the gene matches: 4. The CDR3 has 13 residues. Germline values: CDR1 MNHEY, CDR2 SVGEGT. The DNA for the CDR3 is TGTGCCAGCGGGGACAGGAAAAATGAAAAACTGTTTTTT. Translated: CASGDRKNEKLFF.

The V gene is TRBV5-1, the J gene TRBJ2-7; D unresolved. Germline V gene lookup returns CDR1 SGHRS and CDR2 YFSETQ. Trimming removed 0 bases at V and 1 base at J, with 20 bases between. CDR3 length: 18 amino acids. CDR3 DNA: TGCGCCAGCAGCTTGGCCAAGTTCCCCAGGTCGGATTCCTACGAGCAGTACGTC. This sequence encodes CASSLAKFPRSDSYEQYV.

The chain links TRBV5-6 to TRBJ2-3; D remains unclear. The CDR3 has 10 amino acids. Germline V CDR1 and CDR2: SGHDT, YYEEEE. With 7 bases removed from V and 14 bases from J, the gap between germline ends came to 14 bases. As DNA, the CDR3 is TGTGCCAGCGGTCGATTGGATAGGTATTTT. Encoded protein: CASGRLDRYF.

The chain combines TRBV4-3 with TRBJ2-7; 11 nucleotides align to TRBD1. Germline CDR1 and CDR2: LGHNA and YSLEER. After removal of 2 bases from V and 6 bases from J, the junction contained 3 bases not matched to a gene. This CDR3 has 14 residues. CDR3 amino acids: CASSQSGTGGEQYF. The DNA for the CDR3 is TGCGCCAGCAGCCAAAGCGGGACAGGGGGCGAGCAGTACTTC.

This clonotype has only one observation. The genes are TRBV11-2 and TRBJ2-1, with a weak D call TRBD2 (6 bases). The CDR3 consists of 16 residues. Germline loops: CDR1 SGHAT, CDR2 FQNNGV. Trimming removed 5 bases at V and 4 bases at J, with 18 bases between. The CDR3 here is CASSRGTRGLYNEQFF. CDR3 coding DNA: TGTGCCAGCAGCCGGGGGACTCGAGGGCTTTACAATGAGCAGTTCTTC. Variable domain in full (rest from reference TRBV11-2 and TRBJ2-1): EAGVAQSPRYKIIEKRQSVAFWCNPISGHATLYWYQQILGQGPKLLIQFQNNGVVDDSQLPKDRFSAERLKGVDSTLKIQPAKLEDSAVYLCASSRGTRGLYNEQFFGPGTRLTVL.

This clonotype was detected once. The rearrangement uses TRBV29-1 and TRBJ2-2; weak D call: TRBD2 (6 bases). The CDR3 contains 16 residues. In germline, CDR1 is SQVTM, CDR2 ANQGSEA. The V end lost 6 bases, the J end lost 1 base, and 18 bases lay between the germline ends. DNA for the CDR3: TGCAGCGTCGTCATGTTTGCGGGGAAGAACACCGGGGAGCTGTTTTTT. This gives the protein CSVVMFAGKNTGELFF.

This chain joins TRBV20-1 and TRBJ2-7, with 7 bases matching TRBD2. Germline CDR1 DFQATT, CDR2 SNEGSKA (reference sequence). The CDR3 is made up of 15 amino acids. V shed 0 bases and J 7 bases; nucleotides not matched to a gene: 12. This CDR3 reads CSARDRPSSGGEQYF. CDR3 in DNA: TGCAGTGCTAGAGATCGCCCCAGCTCGGGAGGTGAGCAGTACTTC.

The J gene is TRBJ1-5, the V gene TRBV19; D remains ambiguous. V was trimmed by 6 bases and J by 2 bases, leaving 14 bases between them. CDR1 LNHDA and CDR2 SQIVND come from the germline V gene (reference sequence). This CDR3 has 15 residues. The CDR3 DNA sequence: TGTGCCAGTAGCCCTTATGGGAGGGGCAATCAGCCCCAGCATTTT. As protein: CASSPYGRGNQPQHF.

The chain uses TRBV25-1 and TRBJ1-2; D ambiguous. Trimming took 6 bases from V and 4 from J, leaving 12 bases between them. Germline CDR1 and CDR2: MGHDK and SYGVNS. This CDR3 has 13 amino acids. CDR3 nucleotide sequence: TGTGCCAGCAGCGACTTCCCCAGCTATGGCTACACCTTC. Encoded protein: CASSDFPSYGYTF.

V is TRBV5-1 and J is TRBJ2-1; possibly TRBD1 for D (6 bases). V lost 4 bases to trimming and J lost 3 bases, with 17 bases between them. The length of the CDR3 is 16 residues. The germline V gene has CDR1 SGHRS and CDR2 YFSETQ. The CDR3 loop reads CASSLDLQGGYNEQFF. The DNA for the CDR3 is TGCGCCAGCAGCCTTGACCTACAGGGTGGCTACAATGAGCAGTTCTTC.

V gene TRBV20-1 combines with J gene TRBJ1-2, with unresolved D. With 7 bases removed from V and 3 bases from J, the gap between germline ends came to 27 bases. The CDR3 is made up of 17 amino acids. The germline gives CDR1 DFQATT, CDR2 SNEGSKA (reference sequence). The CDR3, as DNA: TGCAGTGGTAACTTTCATAGTCAGGAATTTAAGGACTATGGCTACACCTTC. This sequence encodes CSGNFHSQEFKDYGYTF.

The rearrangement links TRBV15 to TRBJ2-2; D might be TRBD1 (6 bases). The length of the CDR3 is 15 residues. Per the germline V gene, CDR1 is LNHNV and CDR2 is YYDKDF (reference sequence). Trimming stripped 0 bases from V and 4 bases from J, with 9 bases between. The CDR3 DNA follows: TGTGCCACCAGCAGAGATTGGACAGCCACCGGGGAGCTGTTTTTT. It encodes CATSRDWTATGELFF.

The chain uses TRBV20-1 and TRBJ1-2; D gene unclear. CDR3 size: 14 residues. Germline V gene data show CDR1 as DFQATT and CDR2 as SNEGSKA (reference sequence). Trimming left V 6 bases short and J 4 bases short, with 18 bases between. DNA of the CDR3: TGCAGTGCCAGGCCCCAGGCCGGCAGCTATGGCTACACCTTC. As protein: CSARPQAGSYGYTF.

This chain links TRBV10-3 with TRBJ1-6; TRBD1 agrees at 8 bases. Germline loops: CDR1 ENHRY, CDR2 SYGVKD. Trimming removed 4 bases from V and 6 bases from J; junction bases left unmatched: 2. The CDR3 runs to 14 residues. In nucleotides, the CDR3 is TGTGCCATCAGTGGGACAGGGCTTAATTCACCCCTCCACTTT. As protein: CAISGTGLNSPLHF.

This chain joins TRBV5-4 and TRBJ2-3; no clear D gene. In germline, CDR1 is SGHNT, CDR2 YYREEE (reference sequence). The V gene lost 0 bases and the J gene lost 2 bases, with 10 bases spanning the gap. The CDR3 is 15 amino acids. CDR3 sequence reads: CASSLVGRTTDTQYF. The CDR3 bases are TGTGCCAGCAGCTTGGTTGGCCGAACCACAGATACGCAGTATTTT.

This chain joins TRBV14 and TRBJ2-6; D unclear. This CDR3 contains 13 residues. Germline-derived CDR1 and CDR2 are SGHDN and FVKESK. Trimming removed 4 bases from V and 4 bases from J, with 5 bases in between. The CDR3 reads CASSPPGANVLTF. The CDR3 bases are TGTGCCAGCAGCCCCCCAGGGGCCAACGTCCTGACTTTC.

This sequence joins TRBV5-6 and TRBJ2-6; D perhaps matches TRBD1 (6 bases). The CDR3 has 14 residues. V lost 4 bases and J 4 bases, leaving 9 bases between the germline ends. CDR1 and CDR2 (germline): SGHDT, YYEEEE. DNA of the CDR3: TGTGCCAGCAGCGGGGACACCGGGGCCAACGTCCTGACTTTC. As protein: CASSGDTGANVLTF.

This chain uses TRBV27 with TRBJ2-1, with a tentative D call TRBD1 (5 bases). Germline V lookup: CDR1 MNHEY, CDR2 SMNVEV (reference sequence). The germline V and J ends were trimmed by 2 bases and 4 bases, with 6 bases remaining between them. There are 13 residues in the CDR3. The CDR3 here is CASSLAGYNEQFF. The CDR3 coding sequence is TGTGCCAGCAGTTTAGCAGGGTACAATGAGCAGTTCTTC.

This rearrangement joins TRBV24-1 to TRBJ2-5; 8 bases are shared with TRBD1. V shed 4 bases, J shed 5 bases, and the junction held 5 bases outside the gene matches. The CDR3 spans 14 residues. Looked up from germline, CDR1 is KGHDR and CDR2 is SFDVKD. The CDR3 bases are TGTGCCACCAGTGACCTGACAGGGGACGAGACCCAGTACTTC. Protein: CATSDLTGDETQYF.

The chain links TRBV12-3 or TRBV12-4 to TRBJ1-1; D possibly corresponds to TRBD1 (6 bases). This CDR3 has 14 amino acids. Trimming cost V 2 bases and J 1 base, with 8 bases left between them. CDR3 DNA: TGTGCCAGCAGTTTACCGGGGGCGAACACTGAAGCTTTCTTT. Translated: CASSLPGANTEAFF.

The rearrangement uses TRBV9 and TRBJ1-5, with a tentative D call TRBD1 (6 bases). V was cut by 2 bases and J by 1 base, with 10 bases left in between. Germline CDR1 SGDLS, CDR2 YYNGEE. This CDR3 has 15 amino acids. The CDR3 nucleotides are TGTGCCAGCAGCGTGGGGGGGGCGAGCAATCAGCCCCAGCATTTT. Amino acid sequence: CASSVGGASNQPQHF.

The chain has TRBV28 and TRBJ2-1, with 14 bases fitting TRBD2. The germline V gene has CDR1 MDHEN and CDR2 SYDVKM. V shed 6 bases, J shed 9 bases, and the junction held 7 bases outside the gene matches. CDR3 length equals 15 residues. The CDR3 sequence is CASRVTSGRAGEQFF. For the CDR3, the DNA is TGTGCCAGCAGGGTGACTAGCGGGAGGGCGGGTGAGCAGTTCTTC.